This T cell receptor beta chain was recorded in a study of T cells in Graves' hyperthyroidism and ophthalmopathy. Unmatched junction bases numbered 6, after V lost 4 bases and J lost 8 bases. CDR1 is SGHRS, CDR2 YFSETQ, per germline. The CDR3 extends over 13 amino acids. What was amplified from RNA transcripts were TCR beta CDR3 regions. First-round RT-PCR of the TCR CDR3 relied on the HTBI primer set. TCRdb itself ran the multiplex PCR reads through MiXCR, one entry per CDR3 protein. The data show under 400,000 distinct CDR3 sequences, with approximately 13% seen just once and 9.2% held by the top ten.

This rearrangement joins TRBV5-1 to TRBJ2-3; TRBD1 matches at 8 bases. The sequence derives from a woman in her late teens or twenties with Graves' hyperthyroidism. Sequencing input: blood. The CDR3 coding sequence is TGCGCCAGCAGCCCTCAGGGGGCAGCTACGCAGTATTTT. Translated, it gives CASSPQGAATQYF. The full variable domain, completed using reference TRBV5-1 and TRBJ2-3, is KAGVTQTPRYLIKTRGQQVTLSCSPISGHRSVSWYQQTPGQGLQFLFEYFSETQRNKGNFPGRFSGRQFSNSRSEMNVSTLELGDSALYLCASSPQGAATQYFGPGTRLTVL.